This passage covers 4 T cell receptor beta chains from one sample sequenced in a study of T-cell reconstitution after alpha-beta-depleted transplantation in children. TCRbeta library preparation incorporated unique molecular identifiers. TCRdb fed the PCR reads into MiXCR, producing one record per CDR3 protein. The profile shows around 380,000 distinct CDR3 sequences, 11% of them singletons. Sequenced material: PBMCs from the stem cell graft donor, taken from the stem cell graft. The receptors originated from a human donor who donated a stem cell graft to a child with acute myeloid leukemia.

This clonotype was seen ten or more times. The V gene is TRBV20-1, the J gene TRBJ2-5, with D possibly matching TRBD2 (6 bases). Trimming left V 6 bases short and J 5 bases short, with 13 bases between. Germline values: CDR1 DFQATT, CDR2 SNEGSKA (reference sequence). CDR3 length: 12 residues. The CDR3 DNA follows: TGCAGTGCGCGGGGACCTAGGGAGACCCAGTACTTC. This encodes CSARGPRETQYF.

This clonotype was seen a handful of times. This chain joins TRBV11-2 and TRBJ2-1, with 7 bases fitting TRBD1. The germline gives CDR1 SGHAT, CDR2 FQNNGV. The CDR3 spans 17 residues. J was trimmed by 9 bases and V by 0 bases; bases with no gene match: 14. The CDR3 protein is CASSLDSSYRGWGEQFF. The CDR3 coding sequence is TGTGCCAGCAGCTTAGATAGTAGCTACAGGGGTTGGGGTGAGCAGTTCTTC. Full variable domain (rest looked up from reference TRBV11-2 and TRBJ2-1): EAGVAQSPRYKIIEKRQSVAFWCNPISGHATLYWYQQILGQGPKLLIQFQNNGVVDDSQLPKDRFSAERLKGVDSTLKIQPAKLEDSAVYLCASSLDSSYRGWGEQFFGPGTRLTVL.

Only a few counts were recorded for this clonotype. The V call is TRBV7-8, the J call TRBJ2-1; TRBD2 agrees at 7 bases. The CDR3 extends over 15 amino acids. Trimming cost V 3 bases and J 9 bases; bases outside gene matches: 11. CDR1 is SGHVS, CDR2 FQNEAQ, per germline. The CDR3 nucleotides are TGTGCCAGCAGCTTGGGGGGGACTTCTGCGGGTGAGCAGTTCTTC. The encoded protein is CASSLGGTSAGEQFF.

This clonotype was seen a handful of times. The chain recombines TRBV20-1 with TRBJ2-5; weak D call: TRBD2 (5 bases). The CDR3 totals 16 residues. V lost 3 bases to trimming and J lost 5 bases, with 22 bases between them. Germline lookup yields CDR1 DFQATT and CDR2 SNEGSKA (reference sequence). The DNA for the CDR3 is TGCAGTGCTAGTGTGTTGCGGGTAGGACGTCCGGAGACCCAGTACTTC. Amino acids: CSASVLRVGRPETQYF.